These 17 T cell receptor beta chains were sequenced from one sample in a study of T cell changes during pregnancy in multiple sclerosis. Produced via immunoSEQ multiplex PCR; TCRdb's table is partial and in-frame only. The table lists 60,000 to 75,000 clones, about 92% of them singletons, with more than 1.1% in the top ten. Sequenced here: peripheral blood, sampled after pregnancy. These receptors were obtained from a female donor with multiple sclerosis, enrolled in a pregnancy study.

This CDR3 reads CASSPYSGSSTDTQYF. Written as DNA, the CDR3 is TGTGCCAGCAGCCCCTACTCGGGATCCAGCACAGATACGCAGTATTTT. The chain links TRBV7-9 to TRBJ2-3; D perhaps matches TRBD2 (5 bases). CDR3 length: 16 residues. CDR1 is SEHNR, CDR2 FQNEAQ, per germline (reference sequence). Trimming cost V 5 bases and J 0 bases, with 15 bases left between them.

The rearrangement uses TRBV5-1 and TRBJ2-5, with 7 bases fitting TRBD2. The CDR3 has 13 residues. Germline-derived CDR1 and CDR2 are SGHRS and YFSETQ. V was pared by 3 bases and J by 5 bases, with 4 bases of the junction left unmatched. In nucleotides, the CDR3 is TGCGCCAGCAGCTCGTGGGGGGGGGAGACCCAGTACTTC. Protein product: CASSSWGGETQYF.

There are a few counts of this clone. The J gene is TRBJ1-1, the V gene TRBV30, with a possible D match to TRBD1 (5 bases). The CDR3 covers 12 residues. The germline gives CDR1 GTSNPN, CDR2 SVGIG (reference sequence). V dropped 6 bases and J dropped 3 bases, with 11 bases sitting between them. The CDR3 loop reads CACSGTDTEAFF. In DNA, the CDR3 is TGTGCCTGTTCAGGGACTGACACTGAAGCTTTCTTT.

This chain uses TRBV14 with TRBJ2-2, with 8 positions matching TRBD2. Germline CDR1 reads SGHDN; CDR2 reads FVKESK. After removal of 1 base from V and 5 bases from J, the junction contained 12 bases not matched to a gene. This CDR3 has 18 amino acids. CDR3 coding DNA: TGTGCCAGCAGCCAAGGGGAGCCCAGCGGGAGAAGTACCGGGGAGCTGTTTTTT. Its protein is CASSQGEPSGRSTGELFF.

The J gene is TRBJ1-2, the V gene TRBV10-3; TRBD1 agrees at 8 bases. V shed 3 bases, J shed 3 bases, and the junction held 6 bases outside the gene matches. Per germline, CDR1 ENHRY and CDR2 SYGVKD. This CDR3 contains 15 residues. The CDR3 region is CAISDGAGGDYGYTF. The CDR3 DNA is TGTGCCATCAGTGATGGGGCAGGGGGCGACTATGGCTACACCTTC.

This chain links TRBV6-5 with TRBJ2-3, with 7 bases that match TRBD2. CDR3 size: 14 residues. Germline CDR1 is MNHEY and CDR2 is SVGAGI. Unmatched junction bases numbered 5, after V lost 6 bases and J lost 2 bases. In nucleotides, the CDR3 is TGTGCCAGCAGCAGCGGGATCTTCACAGATACGCAGTATTTT. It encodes CASSSGIFTDTQYF.

The CDR3 is CASSFASGREETQYF. In DNA, the CDR3 is TGCGCCAGCAGCTTCGCTAGCGGGAGGGAAGAGACCCAGTACTTC. This chain uses TRBV5-1 with TRBJ2-5, with 12 positions matching TRBD2. This CDR3 spans 15 amino acids. Germline V gene lookup returns CDR1 SGHRS and CDR2 YFSETQ. V dropped 2 bases and J dropped 3; count of bases not matched to a gene: 2.

For the CDR3, the DNA is TGTGCCAGCAGCTTAGGGACAGGGGGCGCGGGGAATGAAAAACTGTTTTTT. Its protein product is CASSLGTGGAGNEKLFF. The chain is built from TRBV7-9 and TRBJ1-4; 11 bases match TRBD1. CDR3 length: 17 residues. The germline gives CDR1 SEHNR, CDR2 FQNEAQ (reference sequence). Losses at the gene ends were 1 base for V and 5 bases for J; bases not matched to a gene: 6.

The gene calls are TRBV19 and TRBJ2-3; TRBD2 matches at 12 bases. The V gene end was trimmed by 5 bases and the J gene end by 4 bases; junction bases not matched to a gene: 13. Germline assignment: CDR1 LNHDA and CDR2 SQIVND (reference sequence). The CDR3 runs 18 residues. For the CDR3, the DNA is TGTGCCAGTAGTCATCTAGCGGGAGGGTCCACCAAGGCAGATACGCAGTATTTT. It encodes CASSHLAGGSTKADTQYF. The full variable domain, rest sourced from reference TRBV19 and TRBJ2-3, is DGGITQSPKYLFRKEGQNVTLSCEQNLNHDAMYWYRQDPGQGLRLIYYSQIVNDFQKGDIAEGYSVSREKKESFPLTVTSAQKNPTAFYLCASSHLAGGSTKADTQYFGPGTRLTVL.

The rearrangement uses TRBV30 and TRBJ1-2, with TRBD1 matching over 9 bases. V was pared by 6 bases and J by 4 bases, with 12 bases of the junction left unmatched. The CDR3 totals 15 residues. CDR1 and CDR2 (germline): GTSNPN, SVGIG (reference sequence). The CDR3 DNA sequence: TGTGCCTGCCACTCCGGACAGGGGAAGAGCTATGGCTACACCTTC. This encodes CACHSGQGKSYGYTF.

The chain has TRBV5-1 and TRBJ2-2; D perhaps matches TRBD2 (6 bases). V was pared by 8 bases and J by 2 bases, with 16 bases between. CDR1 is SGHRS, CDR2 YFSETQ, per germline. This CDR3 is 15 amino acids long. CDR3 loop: CASRRDLLNTGELFF. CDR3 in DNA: TGCGCCAGTCGAAGGGACTTACTAAACACCGGGGAGCTGTTTTTT. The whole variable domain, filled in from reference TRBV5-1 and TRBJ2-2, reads KAGVTQTPRYLIKTRGQQVTLSCSPISGHRSVSWYQQTPGQGLQFLFEYFSETQRNKGNFPGRFSGRQFSNSRSEMNVSTLELGDSALYLCASRRDLLNTGELFFGEGSRLTVL.

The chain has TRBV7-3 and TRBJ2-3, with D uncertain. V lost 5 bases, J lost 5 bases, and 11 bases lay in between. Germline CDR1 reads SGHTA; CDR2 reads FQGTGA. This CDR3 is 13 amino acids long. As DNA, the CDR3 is TGTGCCAGCAGCCTGGCTGGCGGAGATACGCAGTATTTT. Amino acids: CASSLAGGDTQYF. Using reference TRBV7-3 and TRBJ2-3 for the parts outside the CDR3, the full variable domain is GAGVSQTPSNKVTEKGKYVELRCDPISGHTALYWYRQSLGQGPEFLIYFQGTGAADDSGLPNDRFFAVRPEGSVSTLKIQRTERGDSAVYLCASSLAGGDTQYFGPGTRLTVL.

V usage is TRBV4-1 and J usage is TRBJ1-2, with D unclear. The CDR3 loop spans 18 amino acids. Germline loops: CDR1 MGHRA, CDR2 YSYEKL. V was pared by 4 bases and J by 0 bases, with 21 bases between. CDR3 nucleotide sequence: TGCGCCAGCAGCCCATCAAGCGTCGATTCATTAGCTAACTATGGCTACACCTTC. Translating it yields CASSPSSVDSLANYGYTF.

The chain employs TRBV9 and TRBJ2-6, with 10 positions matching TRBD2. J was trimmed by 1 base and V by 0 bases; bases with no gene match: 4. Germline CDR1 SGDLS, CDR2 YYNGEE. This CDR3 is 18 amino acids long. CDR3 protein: CASSVARTSGSGANVLTF. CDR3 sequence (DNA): TGTGCCAGCAGCGTAGCTCGGACTAGCGGTTCTGGGGCCAACGTCCTGACTTTC.

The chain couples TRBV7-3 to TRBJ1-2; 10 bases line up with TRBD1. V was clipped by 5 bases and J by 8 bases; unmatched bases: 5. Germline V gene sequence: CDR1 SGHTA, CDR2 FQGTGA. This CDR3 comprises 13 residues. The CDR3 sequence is CASSRGQGQGYTF. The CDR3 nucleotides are TGTGCCAGCAGCCGGGGACAGGGGCAAGGCTACACCTTC. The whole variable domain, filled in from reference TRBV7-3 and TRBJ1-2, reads GAGVSQTPSNKVTEKGKYVELRCDPISGHTALYWYRQSLGQGPEFLIYFQGTGAADDSGLPNDRFFAVRPEGSVSTLKIQRTERGDSAVYLCASSRGQGQGYTFGSGTRLTVV.

This chain's CDR3 is CASSRSPVQPQHF. The CDR3, as DNA: TGTGCCAGTAGTAGATCCCCAGTTCAGCCCCAGCATTTT. The chain has TRBV19 and TRBJ1-5, with D uncertain. V lost 4 bases, J lost 6 bases, and 10 bases lay in between. The CDR3 has 13 amino acids. Per germline, CDR1 LNHDA and CDR2 SQIVND (reference sequence).

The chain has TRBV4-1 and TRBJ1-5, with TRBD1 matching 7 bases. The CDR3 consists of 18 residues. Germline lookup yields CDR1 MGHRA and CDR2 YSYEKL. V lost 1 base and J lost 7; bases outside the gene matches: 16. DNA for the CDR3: TGCGCCAGCAGCCAAGGAGTTTTGGGACAGACCATTGGGCAGCCCCAGCATTTT. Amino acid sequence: CASSQGVLGQTIGQPQHF.